The rows below give T cell receptor beta chains drawn from one sample of a study of cytomegalovirus exposure and HLA in healthy donors. Only in-frame clones appear in the TCRdb table, and some are missing; sequencing was by immunoSEQ multiplex PCR. This table holds roughly 190,000 clones, 60% to 80% found once. Sequencing was performed on PBMCs. All receptors derive from a female donor in good health and CMV-seronegative. CDR3s include the opening cysteine and the closing phenylalanine or tryptophan. The D gene is left open where the match is weak. Clone size is given for some rows only: seen once, a few or many times, or a class if the clone is expanded.

d_call j_call v_call clone_size cdr3_aa cdr3_nt
. TRBJ2-7 TRBV7-9 . CASSYNPPDTAYEQYF TGTGCCAGCAGCTACAATCCACCGGACACCGCCTACGAGCAGTACTTC
. TRBJ1-2 TRBV5-1 . CASSFSTGSYTF TGCGCCAGCAGCTTTTCGACAGGATCCTACACCTTC
TRBD2 TRBJ2-5 TRBV28 . CASSSPTSAETQYF TGTGCCAGCAGTTCACCGACTAGCGCAGAGACCCAGTACTTC
TRBD2 TRBJ2-1 TRBV19 few CATGPGLAGNEQFF TGTGCCACCGGACCGGGACTAGCGGGCAATGAGCAGTTCTTC
TRBD1 TRBJ1-1 TRBV6-5 . CASRDPTGGVTEAFF TGTGCCAGCAGAGACCCCACAGGGGGCGTCACTGAAGCTTTCTTT
. TRBJ2-7 TRBV2 . CASSEPDKAAYEQYF TGTGCCAGCAGTGAACCAGACAAGGCAGCTTACGAGCAGTACTTC
. TRBJ1-1 TRBV7-3 . CASSPPGLPLNTEAFF TGTGCCAGCAGCCCTCCGGGACTACCATTAAACACTGAAGCTTTCTTT
TRBD2 TRBJ2-7 TRBV7-2 once CASSLGASGGAGYEQYF TGTGCCAGCAGCTTAGGGGCTAGCGGGGGGGCCGGGTACGAGCAGTACTTC
TRBD1 TRBJ1-5 TRBV7-2 . CASSPYGTGAYSNQPQHF TGTGCCAGCAGCCCCTACGGAACAGGGGCATATAGCAATCAGCCCCAGCATTTT
. TRBJ1-6 TRBV27 . CASSLTYSNSPLHF TGTGCCAGCAGTCTCACGTACAGTAATTCACCCCTCCACTTT
TRBD1 TRBJ2-7 TRBV13 . CASSLRGGRTGENEQYF TGTGCCAGCAGCTTAAGGGGGGGCCGGACAGGGGAGAACGAGCAGTACTTC
TRBD1 TRBJ2-5 TRBV5-6 . CASSFLVSPTGGFQETQYF TGTGCCAGCAGCTTCCTCGTATCCCCCACAGGGGGGTTCCAAGAGACCCAGTACTTC
TRBD1 TRBJ2-3 TRBV19 . CASSPDRGLIDTQYF TGTGCCAGTAGCCCGGACAGGGGGCTCATCGATACGCAGTATTTT
TRBD2 TRBJ2-1 TRBV9 . CASSVVGSGRAKGHNEQFF TGTGCCAGCAGCGTAGTTGGAAGCGGGAGGGCCAAAGGTCATAATGAGCAGTTCTTC
TRBD1 TRBJ1-2 TRBV19 . CASRAATGSSYGYTF TGTGCCAGTAGAGCTGCGACAGGGAGTAGCTATGGCTACACCTTC
TRBD1 TRBJ2-7 TRBV7-9 . CASSHGQGYEQYF TGTGCCAGCAGCCACGGACAGGGCTACGAGCAGTACTTC
TRBD1 TRBJ1-4 TRBV28 . CASRGQGAGEKLFF TGTGCCAGCAGGGGACAGGGGGCCGGGGAAAAACTGTTTTTT
TRBD1 TRBJ2-7 TRBV11-2 few CASSSGQAPYEQYF TGTGCCAGCAGCTCCGGACAGGCCCCGTACGAGCAGTACTTC
TRBD2 TRBJ2-2 TRBV5-6 . CASSQLAGGRTGELFF TGTGCCAGCAGTCAGCTAGCGGGGGGGCGGACCGGGGAGCTGTTTTTT
TRBD1 TRBJ1-6 TRBV9 . CASSVGDRGTPLHF TGTGCCAGCAGCGTGGGGGACAGGGGTACACCCCTCCACTTT
TRBD1 TRBJ2-2 TRBV18 . CASSPNPDRLTGELFF TGTGCCAGCTCACCGAATCCGGACAGGCTCACCGGGGAGCTGTTTTTT
TRBD2 TRBJ2-1 TRBV4-3 . CASSHATSGGNNEQFF TGCGCCAGCAGCCACGCTACTAGCGGGGGGAACAATGAGCAGTTCTTC
TRBD1 TRBJ1-1 TRBV7-9 . CASSLGTGGPNTEAFF TGTGCCAGCAGCTTGGGGACAGGGGGCCCGAACACTGAAGCTTTCTTT
TRBD2 TRBJ2-1 TRBV11-1 . CASSLRSGTSGAYNEQFF TGTGCCAGCAGCCTACGTTCCGGGACTAGCGGGGCCTACAATGAGCAGTTCTTC
. TRBJ2-3 TRBV5-5 . CASSQTISEDTDTQYF TGTGCCAGCAGCCAGACTATTAGCGAAGACACAGATACGCAGTATTTT
TRBD1 TRBJ2-3 TRBV29-1 . CSVPPGQGEATDTQYF TGCAGCGTCCCCCCGGGACAGGGTGAGGCCACAGATACGCAGTATTTT
TRBD1 TRBJ1-5 TRBV19 once CASSIGLRTGAQPQHF TGTGCCAGTAGTATAGGTCTAAGGACAGGGGCACAGCCCCAGCATTTT
TRBD1 TRBJ2-6 TRBV30 few CAWSRDRDSSGANVLTF TGTGCCTGGAGTCGGGACAGGGACTCTTCCGGGGCCAACGTCCTGACTTTC
. TRBJ2-1 TRBV4-2 . CASSQDGGRLPGNEQFF TGTGCCAGCAGCCAAGATGGGGGGAGGCTCCCTGGGAATGAGCAGTTCTTC
. TRBJ1-3 TRBV4-1 few CASSPLGRGNTIYF TGCGCCAGCAGCCCGCTTGGGAGGGGAAACACCATATATTTT
. TRBJ1-6 TRBV7-2 . CASSPRGDYNSPLHF TGTGCCAGCAGCCCCCGAGGCGACTATAATTCACCCCTCCACTTT
TRBD1 TRBJ1-1 TRBV6-1 . CASINRGGNTEAFF TGTGCCAGCATAAACAGGGGAGGGAACACTGAAGCTTTCTTT
. TRBJ2-7 TRBV7-2 few CASSVSPPRAVAYEQYF TGTGCCAGCAGCGTCTCCCCACCGAGGGCGGTTGCCTACGAGCAGTACTTC
TRBD1 TRBJ2-3 TRBV5-1 . CASSTGTGGQTDTQYF TGCGCCAGCAGCACGGGGACAGGGGGCCAGACAGATACGCAGTATTTT
TRBD2 TRBJ2-1 TRBV7-9 few CASSFSASGGEEQFF TGTGCCAGCAGCTTCTCCGCTAGCGGGGGTGAAGAGCAGTTCTTC
TRBD1 TRBJ1-4 TRBV28 . CASTPTGRNEKLFF TGTGCCAGCACCCCGACAGGGAGGAATGAAAAACTGTTTTTT
. TRBJ2-7 TRBV27 . CASSYTHSSYEQYF TGTGCCAGCAGCTACACCCACAGCTCCTACGAGCAGTACTTC
. TRBJ2-7 TRBV10-1 . CASSESTPDGDEQYF TGCGCCAGCAGTGAGTCTACACCCGACGGGGACGAGCAGTACTTC
. TRBJ2-2 TRBV5-4 once CASSLAPSITGELFF TGTGCCAGCAGCTTGGCCCCCAGTATCACCGGGGAGCTGTTTTTT
. TRBJ2-7 TRBV6-5 . CASRTRRSGAYEQYF TGTGCCAGCAGGACACGAAGGAGCGGCGCCTACGAGCAGTACTTC
TRBD2 TRBJ2-1 TRBV29-1 . CSSWSSTSGGRTYNEQFF TGCAGCTCCTGGAGCTCGACTAGCGGGGGCCGTACCTACAATGAGCAGTTCTTC
TRBD2 TRBJ2-1 TRBV19 . CASSRPSGLYNEQFF TGTGCCAGTAGTAGACCTAGCGGGTTATACAATGAGCAGTTCTTC
. TRBJ1-2 TRBV7-6 few CASSRDTGKINYGYTF TGTGCCAGCAGCCGGGACACGGGGAAGATTAACTATGGCTACACCTTC
TRBD1 TRBJ1-5 TRBV7-9 . CASSPDREEVTYSNQPQHF TGTGCCAGCAGCCCGGACAGGGAAGAGGTCACGTATAGCAATCAGCCCCAGCATTTT
TRBD1 TRBJ2-7 TRBV28 few CASSKSGGIYEQYF TGTGCCAGCAGTAAGTCAGGGGGCATCTACGAGCAGTACTTC
. TRBJ1-3 TRBV6-5 . CASRPDTLSGNTIYF TGTGCCAGCAGACCCGACACGCTCTCTGGAAACACCATATATTTT
. TRBJ1-5 TRBV30 . CAWSAEVHSNQPQHF TGTGCCTGGAGTGCAGAAGTACATAGCAATCAGCCCCAGCATTTT
TRBD1 TRBJ1-5 TRBV27 . CASSLLSGGLNSNQPQHF TGTGCCAGCAGTTTATTGTCAGGGGGCCTGAATAGCAATCAGCCCCAGCATTTT
. TRBJ1-6 TRBV30 . CAWSVLSVIGAYNSPLHF TGTGCCTGGAGTGTACTATCGGTCATCGGCGCTTATAATTCACCCCTCCACTTT
. TRBJ2-5 TRBV5-4 . CASGRLDGQGETQYF TGTGCCAGCGGTCGTCTGGACGGCCAGGGTGAGACCCAGTACTTC
. TRBJ1-1 TRBV30 few CAWSVNRRVKAFF TGTGCCTGGAGTGTAAACCGGCGGGTAAAAGCTTTCTTT
. TRBJ1-2 TRBV4-3 . CASSQDFTAAVLGYTF TGCGCCAGCAGCCAAGATTTTACAGCCGCCGTGCTAGGCTACACCTTC
TRBD2 TRBJ2-5 TRBV9 few CASSPRGTSGEGETQYF TGTGCCAGCAGCCCCCGAGGGACTAGCGGGGAGGGGGAGACCCAGTACTTC
. TRBJ2-3 TRBV14 . CASSRQVSTDTQYF TGTGCCAGCAGCCGACAGGTTAGCACAGATACGCAGTATTTT
TRBD1 TRBJ2-1 TRBV9 . CASSDGGRQGAYLHSNEQFF TGTGCCAGCAGCGATGGGGGTCGGCAGGGGGCCTATCTACACTCCAATGAGCAGTTCTTC